The clone carrying this T cell receptor (beta chain) was detected ten times or more. What it binds is not known. The sample belongs to a study of CD8+ T cells in alopecia areata. Broader study findings: Against the mouse data, patients shared TCRs less clearly, possibly for HLA reasons. Besides other cells, scalp samples also yield sequences of resident alphabeta T cells from normal skin.

RNA was isolated and reverse transcribed to cDNA, the sequencing template. Some clones are missing from TCRdb's copy, which holds only in-frame ones; the method was immunoSEQ multiplex PCR. Here the sample spans 60,000 to 65,000 clones, around 40% being singletons. This CDR3 is 16 amino acids long. Both peripheral blood and punch biopsies of lesional scalp skin were obtained from patients who had alopecia areata. The source is a human donor with alopecia areata. The chain is built from TRBV21-1 and TRBJ2-5; the table's D call, TRBD1, has no DNA check behind it. TRBV21-1 is a pseudogene segment. Sequenced sample: NKG2D-low CD8+ T cells sorted from blood. The CDR3 is CASSKWDMEYRETQYF. The CDR3 DNA is TGTGCCAGCAGCAAGTGGGACATGGAGTATCGAGAGACCCAGTACTTC.